This T cell receptor (beta chain) was sequenced for a study of Graves' ophthalmopathy and Graves' hyperthyroidism. Clinicians diagnosed using symptoms, serum thyroxine, TRAb, thyroid ultrasound and orbital computed tomography. Amplifying from RNA transcripts, the study obtained TCR beta CDR3 regions. Investigators did first-round RT-PCR with HTBI primers, then second-round multiplex PCR. TCRdb recomputed calls from the multiplex PCR reads with MiXCR, one row per CDR3 protein. Among roughly 400,000 distinct CDR3 sequences listed, approximately 15% were seen once. Trimming shortened V by 0 bases and J by 10 bases, and 16 bases separated the two germline ends. The CDR3 is 14 amino acids. Germline V gives CDR1 MNHEY, CDR2 SVGEGT.

The sample taken for sequencing was peripheral blood. The clonotype was recovered from a woman between 18 and 29 years old with stable Graves' hyperthyroidism. The chain couples TRBV6-2 or TRBV6-3 to TRBJ2-7; D tentatively fits TRBD1 or TRBD2 (5 bases each). In nucleotides, the CDR3 is TGTGCCAGCAGTTACTCTGTAGGGGTGGGGGATCAGTACTTC. It encodes CASSYSVGVGDQYF.